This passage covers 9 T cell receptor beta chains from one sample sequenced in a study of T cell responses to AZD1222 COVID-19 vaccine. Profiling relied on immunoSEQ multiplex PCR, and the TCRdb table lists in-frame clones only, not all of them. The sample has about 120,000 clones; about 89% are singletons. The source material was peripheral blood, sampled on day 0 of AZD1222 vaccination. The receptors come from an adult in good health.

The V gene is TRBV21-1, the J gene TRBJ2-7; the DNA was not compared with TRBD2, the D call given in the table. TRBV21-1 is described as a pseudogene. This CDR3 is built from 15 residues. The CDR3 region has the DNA TGTGCCAGCAGCAAAGAGCAGCGGGGGGGGTACGAGCAGTACTTC. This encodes CASSKEQRGGYEQYF.

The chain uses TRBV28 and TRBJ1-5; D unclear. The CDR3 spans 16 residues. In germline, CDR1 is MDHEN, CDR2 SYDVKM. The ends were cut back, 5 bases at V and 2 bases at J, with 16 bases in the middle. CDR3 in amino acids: CASSPLGSDGNQPQHF. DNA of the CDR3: TGTGCCAGCAGTCCCCTAGGGAGCGATGGCAATCAGCCCCAGCATTTT.

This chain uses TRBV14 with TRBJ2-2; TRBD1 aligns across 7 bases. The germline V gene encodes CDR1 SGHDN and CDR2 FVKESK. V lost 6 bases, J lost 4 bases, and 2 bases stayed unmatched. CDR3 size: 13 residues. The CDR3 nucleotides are TGTGCCAGCAGGGGACAGATCACCGGGGAGCTGTTTTTT. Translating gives CASRGQITGELFF.

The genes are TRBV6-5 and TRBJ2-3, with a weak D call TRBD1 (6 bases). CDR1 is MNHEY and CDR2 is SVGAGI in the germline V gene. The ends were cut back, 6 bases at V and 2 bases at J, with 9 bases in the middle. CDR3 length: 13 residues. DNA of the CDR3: TGTGCCAGCAGCCGGGACATCACAGATACGCAGTATTTT. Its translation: CASSRDITDTQYF.

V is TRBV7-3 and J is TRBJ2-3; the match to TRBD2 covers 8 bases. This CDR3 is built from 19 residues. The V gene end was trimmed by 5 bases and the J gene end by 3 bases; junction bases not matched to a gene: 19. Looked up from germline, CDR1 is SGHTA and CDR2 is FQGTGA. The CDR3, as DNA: TGTGCCAGCAGCCCCCTCCCTCTGACTAGCGCGGGCCGGACAGATACGCAGTATTTT. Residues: CASSPLPLTSAGRTDTQYF.

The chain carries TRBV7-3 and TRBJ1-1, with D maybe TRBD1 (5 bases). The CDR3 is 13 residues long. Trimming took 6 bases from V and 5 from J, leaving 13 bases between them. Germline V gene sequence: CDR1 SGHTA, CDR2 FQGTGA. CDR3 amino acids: CASRSTVGTEAFF. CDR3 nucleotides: TGTGCCAGCAGGTCGACAGTAGGAACTGAAGCTTTCTTT.

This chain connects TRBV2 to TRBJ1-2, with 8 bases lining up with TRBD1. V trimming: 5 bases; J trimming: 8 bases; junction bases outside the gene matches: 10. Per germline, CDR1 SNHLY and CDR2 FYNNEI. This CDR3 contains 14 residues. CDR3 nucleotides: TGTGCCAGCAGTCCCCAGGGGACAGGATGGGGCTACACCTTC. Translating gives CASSPQGTGWGYTF.

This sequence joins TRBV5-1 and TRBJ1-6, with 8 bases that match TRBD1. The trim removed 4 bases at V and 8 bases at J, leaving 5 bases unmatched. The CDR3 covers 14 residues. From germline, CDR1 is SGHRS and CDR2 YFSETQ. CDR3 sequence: CASSPDRGHSPLHF. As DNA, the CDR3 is TGCGCCAGCAGCCCCGACAGGGGTCATTCACCCCTCCACTTT.

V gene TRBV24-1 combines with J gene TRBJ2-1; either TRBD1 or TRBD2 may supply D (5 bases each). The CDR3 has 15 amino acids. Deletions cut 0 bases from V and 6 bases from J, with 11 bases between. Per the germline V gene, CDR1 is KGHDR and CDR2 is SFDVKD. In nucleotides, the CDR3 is TGTGCCACCAGTGATTTGAGGGACCCCAGCAATGAGCAGTTCTTC. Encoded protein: CATSDLRDPSNEQFF.